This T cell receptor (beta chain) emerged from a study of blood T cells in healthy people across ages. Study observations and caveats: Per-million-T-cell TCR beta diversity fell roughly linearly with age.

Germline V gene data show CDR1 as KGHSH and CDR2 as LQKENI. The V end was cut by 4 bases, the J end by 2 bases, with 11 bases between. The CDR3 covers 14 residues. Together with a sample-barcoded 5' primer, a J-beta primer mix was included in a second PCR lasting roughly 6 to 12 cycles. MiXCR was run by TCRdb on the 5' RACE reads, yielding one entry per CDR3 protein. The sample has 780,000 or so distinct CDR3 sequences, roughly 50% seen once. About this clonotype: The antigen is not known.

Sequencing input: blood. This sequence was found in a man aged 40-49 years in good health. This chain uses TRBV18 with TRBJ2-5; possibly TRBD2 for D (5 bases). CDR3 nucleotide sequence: TGTGCCAGCTCACAGCTGAGCGGACAAGAGACCCAGTACTTC. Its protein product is CASSQLSGQETQYF.